This T cell receptor beta chain is from a study of blood T cells in healthy people across ages. Points on this clonotype: Its antigen is unidentified.

A second PCR, run for roughly 7 to 12 cycles, used a sample-barcoded 5' primer plus a J-beta primer mix. TCRdb called the 5' RACE reads again in MiXCR, with one record for every CDR3 protein. This table holds some 690,000 distinct CDR3 sequences, roughly 20% found once. The CDR3 loop spans 14 amino acids. The J segment lost 7 bases and the V segment lost 4 bases, leaving 6 bases of the junction unmatched. Looked up from germline, CDR1 is SGHRS and CDR2 is YFSETQ. Points from the study as a whole: Compared with aged donors, long-lived donors showed fewer expanded clones, suggesting selection.

Sequenced sample: blood. This receptor was identified in a man in his 70s in good health. The V gene is TRBV5-1, the J gene TRBJ1-5; 9 bases map to TRBD1. CDR3 coding DNA: TGCGCCAGCAGCCTCATACAGGGGGCCCAGCCCCAGCATTTT. This gives the protein CASSLIQGAQPQHF.